One T cell receptor beta chain is described in this entry. This receptor's antigen is unknown. Per-nucleotide qualities are absent, and no much larger clonotype sits a single base away. These data are taken from a study of cytomegalovirus exposure and HLA in healthy donors (TCRdb year 2017). Background on the whole study: An earlier analysis of 587 of the donors reported approximately 280 Gb of sequence data and 117 million unique TCR beta sequences obtained from about 179 million T cells. An early release that covered fewer than 800 HLA-typed donors contained approximately 300 gigabases of sequencing data and approximately 85 million unique TCR sequences. The genetic ancestry cluster associated with self-reported Caucasian donors included 65% to 90% of the approximately 400 genotyped donors. The study aimed to test whether cataloging public T cell receptors could reveal signatures of past pathogen exposure. The study profiled the T cell repertoires of 500 to 800 subjects by immunosequencing and related them to cytomegalovirus serostatus. Besides the first cohort of some 670 subjects, a separate validation cohort made up of around 120 different subjects was used. To predict cytomegalovirus infection status, the study combined high-throughput TCR immunosequencing, statistical association of individual TCRs with disease status, and machine learning. To study patterns of TCR occurrence, a later analysis re-analyzed previously published TCR beta repertoires from more than 550 donors and added high-resolution HLA genotyping. Rather than using new phenotypic data, the later analysis identified candidate immune exposures from TCR beta sequences and from how often those sequences occurred across donors. In an earlier analysis of roughly 580 of the donors, high-throughput TCR beta sequencing was used to judge whether each TCR beta V gene segment behaved as functional or pseudogenic. Donor age, sex, ethnicity and CMV serostatus were compiled together with the repertoire data. A later genetic analysis used genome-wide SNP genotypes for about three fifths of the 666 donors, treating that subset as a discovery cohort. All discovery cohort repertoires had been generated using a single sequencing platform. Both class I and class II loci were covered by HLA typing, at four-digit resolution. The number of donors typed differed by locus, with roughly 629-640 for A, B, C, DRB1 and DQB1, about 500 for DQA1, approximately 580 for DPA1, and under 490 for DPB1. Roughly five DR-DQ haplotypes were handled as single units for association and clustering, since linkage in the cohort was strong. Among 300 to 500 genotyped donors of the cohort, an average of about 220,000 unique TCR beta nucleotide sequences was sequenced per donor, of which roughly 18% were non-productive.

For this chain, trimming is 8 bases at the V end and 6 bases at the J end, and the number of junction bases without a gene match is 9. The CDR3 contains 14 residues, cysteine and phenylalanine counted. Left in the record is the CDR3 DNA by itself, 42 bases read in frame from the first base. CDR1 and CDR2 are drawn from the germline V gene: MNHEY, SVGAGI. Library generation was performed with the immunoSEQ multiplex PCR assay. The multiplex PCR relied on a mix of 60 forward primers for TCR Vbeta segments and 13 reverse primers for TCR Jbeta segments. The CDR3 region of rearranged TCR beta genes was amplified from genomic DNA by a multiplex PCR assay. Amplified TCR beta libraries were sequenced as 87-base-pair reads on the Illumina HiSeq System. From the authors' description of their analysis: A later analysis counted about 80 million unique TCR beta chains across the roughly 700 repertoires, and 9 million to 14 million of these chains were shared by at least two donors. To remove PCR and sequencing errors, raw reads were error-corrected and collapsed into unique sequences using a nearest-neighbor algorithm that merged closely related sequences. V, D and J gene segments were assigned by aligning CDR3 sequences to IMGT reference sequences. Each retained sequence needed at least a six-nucleotide match to both a V gene segment and a J gene segment. Rearrangements were classified as productive when the CDR3 lacked stop codons and remained in frame with V and J, and all other rearrangements were classified as non-productive. CDR3 was defined according to IMGT convention as the region running from the second conserved V-encoded cysteine to the conserved J-encoded phenylalanine. Sequences without an unambiguous match to a single V gene segment were excluded from the earlier analysis of almost 600 of the donors. An earlier analysis of 550 to 650 of the donors classified V segments as functional when productive rearrangements were above 56.7% and as segregating when the standard deviation between donors was above 5%. A statistical classification framework was built for diagnosing cytomegalovirus status from the catalog of TCR beta chain sequences. A later analysis assigned V and J genes by comparing TCR nucleotide sequences with IMGT/GENE-DB human TR gene sequences. In a later analysis, CDR3 sequences and most-parsimonious VDJ recombination scenarios were assigned using the TCRdist pipeline. A later analysis defined each TCR beta chain by its CDR3 amino acid sequence plus V-gene family, and excluded reads lacking a unique V-gene family. A later analysis removed roughly 590 highly shared, low-generation-probability nucleotide sequences to deal with suspected cross-contamination and a sequencing artifact. In a later analysis, a clonal expansion index for each public chain was calculated from normalized within-repertoire ranks of inferred template counts. In a later analysis, generation probabilities were computed using a VDJ recombination model fitted to out-of-frame rearrangements, and the results were checked against IGoR. A later analysis scored TCR-TCR, TCR-HLA and TCR-CMV co-occurrence with hypergeometric tests, applying a repertoire-size bias correction to TCR pairs. To estimate false discovery rates, a later analysis permuted the HLA or CMV assignments 20 times. In a later analysis, co-occurring TCRs were grouped with DBSCAN, and TCRdist sequence similarity was added when clustering was performed within HLA-allele-positive subsets. Co-occurrence clustering excluded repertoires with fewer than 30,000 or more than 120,000 public chains, plus five with anomalous nucleotide sharing. Drawn from immuneACCESS, this table holds only the in-frame rearrangements with V and J called that TCRdb kept. Clones are partly lost; checked studies trace under half to an unresolved V gene and leave the rest unexplained. The DNA was the basis for D and trimming; V, J and clone size are from that table. The sample data list 90,000 to 120,000 clones, and over 80% of these were observed just once. Jointly, the top ten make up 2% to 3% of the sample.

General findings and caveats noted by the study authors: The authors suggested that the approach could potentially be generalized to other disease states and immunological phenotypes. Immune exposure information for the cohort was limited to CMV serostatus. Some IMGT-functional V segments, including TRBV6-2 and TRBV6-3, could not be told apart with the 87-base-pair reads, so those segments were excluded. In a later analysis, around 17,000 TCR beta sequences were associated with specific HLA alleles at a false discovery rate of 0.05. Most TCR sequences were observed very rarely across donors, whereas some public TCRs were present in many individuals. A group of highly shared sequence variants was considered likely to be a technical artifact of the sequencing pipeline. An association between a missense DCLRE1C variant and V-gene and J-gene trimming of TCR beta chains was found in a later genetic analysis and replicated in an independent cohort. Compared with equally common non-associated chains, HLA-associated TCR beta chains in a later analysis were more clonally expanded and had lower generation probabilities. In the study, some 160 TCR beta chains were listed as associated with cytomegalovirus. Roughly 15 rarely observed V segments, including chromosome 9 orphons, were excluded from the earlier analysis of a few hundred of the donors because counts were too low. Several of the top co-occurrence clusters appeared to be linked to parvovirus B19, influenza, CMV and Epstein-Barr virus, according to a later analysis. Compared with the roughly 670-donor mean, donors in an Asian-associated ancestry cluster had fewer N-insertions in productive TCRs, according to a later genetic analysis. The classifier was reported to diagnose cytomegalovirus status with high specificity and sensitivity in both the original and validation cohorts. A later analysis found that TCR association rates varied across HLA loci, with DRB1 alleles showing the most associated TCRs and HLA-C alleles the fewest. The presence/absence analyses assumed that sequencing depth was roughly uniform across donors, and that assumption may not be true. Only TCR beta chains were sequenced in this cohort, and the absence of alpha or paired-chain data limited detectable features. In an earlier analysis of 587 of the donors, most TCR beta V segments appeared in productive rearrangements about 90% or about 30% of the time, broadly matching IMGT annotations. Three of the identified cytomegalovirus-associated TCR beta chains were confirmed in vitro to be specific for cytomegalovirus antigens. Because some donors lacked HLA typing at each locus, the association tests relied only on the typed subset. Most CMV-associated TCR beta chains appeared to be HLA-restricted in a later analysis, and the HLA associations seemed to be driven largely by CMV exposure. Linkage disequilibrium might explain the correlated functional status among segregating V segments, but an unknown experimental factor could not be excluded. A further reported finding was that TCR beta sequences accurately predicted the HLA-A and HLA-B alleles for most subjects in the first cohort. When HLA alleles, especially DR and DQ, strongly co-occurred, attributing TCR associations to individual alleles was difficult.

In total, around 600 healthy bone marrow donors made up the cohort. All cohort members were sampled while nominally healthy, although unrecorded immune exposures were likely present. The donor tested CMV seropositive and was one of the 289 seropositive cohort members. Every donor gave a peripheral blood sample, and the peripheral blood mononuclear cells from that sample were used for TCR beta sequencing. The Qiagen DNeasy Blood Extraction Kit was used to extract genomic DNA from the blood cell samples. The chain links TRBV6-5 with TRBJ2-1; 8 bases in the middle match TRBD1. This TCR derives from a young man in good health and CMV-seropositive. Sample: PBMCs. For the CDR3, the sequence is CASVRTGSPNEQFF. In nucleotides, the sequence is TGTGCCAGCGTAAGGACAGGGTCCCCCAATGAGCAGTTCTTC.